This T cell receptor (beta chain) emerged from a study of shared clonotypes between healthy human individuals. Deep was the level used in running the assay. Profiled with immunoSEQ multiplex PCR; TCRdb holds only in-frame clones, not every one. Here the sample spans fewer than 400,000 clones, around 72% being singletons. The CDR3 has 16 amino acids. J lost 0 bases, V lost 3 bases, and 2 bases had no gene match. Germline V CDR1 and CDR2: KGHSH, LQKENI. The genes are TRBV18 and TRBJ2-7; TRBD2 matches at 13 bases. The sample consisted of memory CD4+ T cells sorted from blood. Subset specified: CD45RA-negative fraction. This clonotype originated in a man younger than 45 in good health. DNA of the CDR3: TGTGCCAGCTCACCTGGGACTAGCGGGACCTCCTACGAGCAGTACTTC. It encodes CASSPGTSGTSYEQYF.